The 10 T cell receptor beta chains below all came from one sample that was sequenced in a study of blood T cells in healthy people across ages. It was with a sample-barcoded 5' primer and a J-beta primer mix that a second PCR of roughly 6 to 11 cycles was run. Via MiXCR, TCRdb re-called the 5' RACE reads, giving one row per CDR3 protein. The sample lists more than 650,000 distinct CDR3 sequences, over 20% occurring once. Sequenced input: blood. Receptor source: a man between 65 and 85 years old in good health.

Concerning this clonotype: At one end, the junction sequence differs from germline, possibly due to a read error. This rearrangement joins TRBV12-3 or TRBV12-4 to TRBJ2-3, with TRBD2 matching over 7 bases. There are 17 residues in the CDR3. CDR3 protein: CASSASGNRGLTDTRYF. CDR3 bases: TGTGCCAGCTCCGCTAGCGGCAATCGGGGCCTCACAGATACGCGGTATTTT.

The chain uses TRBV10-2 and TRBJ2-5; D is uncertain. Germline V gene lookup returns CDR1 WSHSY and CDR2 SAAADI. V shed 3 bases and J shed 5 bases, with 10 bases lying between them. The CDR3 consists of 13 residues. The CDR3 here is CASSDGSGETQYF. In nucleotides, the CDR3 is TGCGCCAGCAGTGACGGTTCCGGGGAGACCCAGTACTTC.

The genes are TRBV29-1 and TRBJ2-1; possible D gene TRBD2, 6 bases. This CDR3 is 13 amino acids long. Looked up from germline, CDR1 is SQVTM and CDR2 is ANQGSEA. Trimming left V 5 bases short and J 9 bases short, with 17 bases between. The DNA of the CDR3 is TGCAGCGTTAGTCGGGGGTGGTATAGTGAGCAGTTCTTC. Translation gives CSVSRGWYSEQFF.

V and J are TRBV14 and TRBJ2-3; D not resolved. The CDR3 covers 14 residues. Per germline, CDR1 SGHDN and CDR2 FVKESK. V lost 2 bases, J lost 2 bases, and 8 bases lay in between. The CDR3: CASSQFLATDTQYF. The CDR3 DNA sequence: TGTGCCAGCAGCCAATTTTTAGCCACAGATACGCAGTATTTT.

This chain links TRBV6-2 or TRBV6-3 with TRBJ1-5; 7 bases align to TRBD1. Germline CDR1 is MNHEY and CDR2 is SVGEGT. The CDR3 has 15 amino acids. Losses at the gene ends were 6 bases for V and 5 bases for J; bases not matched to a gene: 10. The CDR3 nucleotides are TGTGCCAGCAGACAACCGACAGGGAGCGATCAGCCCCAGCATTTT. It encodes CASRQPTGSDQPQHF.

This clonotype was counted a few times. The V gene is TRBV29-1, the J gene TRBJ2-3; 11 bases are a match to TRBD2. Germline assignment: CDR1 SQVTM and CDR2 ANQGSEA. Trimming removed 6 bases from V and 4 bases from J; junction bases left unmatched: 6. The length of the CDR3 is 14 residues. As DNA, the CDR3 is TGCAGCGTCACTAGCGGGGGATTTTCAGATACGCAGTATTTT. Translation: CSVTSGGFSDTQYF.

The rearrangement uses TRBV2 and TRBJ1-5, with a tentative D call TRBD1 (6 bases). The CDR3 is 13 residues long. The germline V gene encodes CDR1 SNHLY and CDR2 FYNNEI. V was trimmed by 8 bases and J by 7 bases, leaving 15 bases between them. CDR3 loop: CASRGGFDQPQHF. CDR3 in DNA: TGTGCCAGCCGAGGGGGGTTTGACCAGCCCCAGCATTTT.

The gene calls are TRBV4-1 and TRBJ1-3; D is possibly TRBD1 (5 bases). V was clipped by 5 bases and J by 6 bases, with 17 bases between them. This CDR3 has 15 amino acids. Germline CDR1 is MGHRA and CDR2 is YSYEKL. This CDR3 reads CASSLGENRINTIYF. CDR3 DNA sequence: TGCGCCAGCAGCTTGGGGGAGAACAGGATAAACACCATATATTTT.

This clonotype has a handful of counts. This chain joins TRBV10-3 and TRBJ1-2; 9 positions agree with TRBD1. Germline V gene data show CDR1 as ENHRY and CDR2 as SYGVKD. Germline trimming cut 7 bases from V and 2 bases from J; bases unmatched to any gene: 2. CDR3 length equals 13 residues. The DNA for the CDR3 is TGTGCCATCAACGGACAGGGGAACTATGGCTACACCTTC. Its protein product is CAINGQGNYGYTF.

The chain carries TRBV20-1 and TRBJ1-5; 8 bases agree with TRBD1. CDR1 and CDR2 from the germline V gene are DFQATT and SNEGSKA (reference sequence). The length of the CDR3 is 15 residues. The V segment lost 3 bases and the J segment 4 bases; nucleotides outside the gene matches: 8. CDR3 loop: CSASFRGLDNQPQHF. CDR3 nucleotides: TGCAGTGCTAGTTTCAGGGGGCTCGATAATCAGCCCCAGCATTTT.